What follows describes a single T cell receptor (beta chain). The data stem from a study of blood T cell repertoires in COVID-19. Study-level background: Collection of acute and convalescent COVID-19 samples took place in the United States, Italy and Spain. Sources were T cells, B-cell-depleted T cells, or PBMCs; the material itself was cDNA or gDNA.

Looked up from germline, CDR1 is MDHEN and CDR2 is SYDVKM. V trimming: 5 bases; J trimming: 6 bases; junction bases outside the gene matches: 9. The CDR3 is 15 amino acids. Methods used by the authors: Amplified reference gene primers provided the basis for estimating nucleated cell counts. Using immunoSEQ multiplex PCR, the repertoire was profiled, and TCRdb retains in-frame clones only, with some absent. Clone size and V and J calls were adopted from that table, with D and trimming inferred from the DNA. The sample lists about 280,000 clones, 75% to 85% occurring once. What was sequenced was peripheral blood. V gene TRBV28 combines with J gene TRBJ1-4; 7 bases line up with TRBD1. The receptor comes from a man in his fifties or sixties with active or convalescent COVID-19. The CDR3 sequence is CASSLRQGRDEKLFF. CDR3 coding DNA: TGTGCCAGCAGTCTAAGACAGGGTCGGGATGAAAAACTGTTTTTT.